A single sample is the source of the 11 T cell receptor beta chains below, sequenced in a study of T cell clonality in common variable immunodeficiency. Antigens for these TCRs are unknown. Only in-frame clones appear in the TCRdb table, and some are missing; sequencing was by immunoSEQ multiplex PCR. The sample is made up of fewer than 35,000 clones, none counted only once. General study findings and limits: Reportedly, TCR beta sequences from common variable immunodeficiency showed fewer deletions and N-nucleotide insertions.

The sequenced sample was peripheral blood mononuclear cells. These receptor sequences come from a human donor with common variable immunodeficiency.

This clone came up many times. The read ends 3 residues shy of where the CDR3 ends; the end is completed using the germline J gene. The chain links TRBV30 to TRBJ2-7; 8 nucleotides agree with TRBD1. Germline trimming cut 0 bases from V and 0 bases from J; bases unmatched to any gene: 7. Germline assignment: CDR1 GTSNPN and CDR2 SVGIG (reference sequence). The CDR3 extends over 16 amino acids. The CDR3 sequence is CAWSVRAGGGSYEQYF. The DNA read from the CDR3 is TGTGCCTGGAGTGTACGGGCAGGGGGCGGCTCCTACGAG.

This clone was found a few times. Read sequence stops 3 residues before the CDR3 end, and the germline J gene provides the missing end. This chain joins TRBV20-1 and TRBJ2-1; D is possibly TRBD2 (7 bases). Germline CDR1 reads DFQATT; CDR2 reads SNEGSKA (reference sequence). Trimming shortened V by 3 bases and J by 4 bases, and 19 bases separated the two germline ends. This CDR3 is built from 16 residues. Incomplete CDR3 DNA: TGCAGTGCTAGTTCCGCGGGGGCCCGTCCGTACAATGAG. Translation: CSASSAGARPYNE. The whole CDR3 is CSASSAGARPYNEQFF.

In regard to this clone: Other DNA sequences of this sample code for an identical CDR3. Incomplete CDR3 DNA: TGTGCCTGGAGACCGGGACACGCTGCTGACGAG. It yields the protein CAWRPGHAADE. The CDR3, in full, reads CAWRPGHAADEQYF. V and J are TRBV30 and TRBJ2-7, with D possibly TRBD1 on 6 matching bases. The read terminates 3 residues ahead of where the CDR3 ends, so the germline J gene completes it. The germline V gene encodes CDR1 GTSNPN and CDR2 SVGIG (reference sequence). The CDR3 runs 14 residues. Trimming removed 3 bases at V and 5 bases at J, with 17 bases between.

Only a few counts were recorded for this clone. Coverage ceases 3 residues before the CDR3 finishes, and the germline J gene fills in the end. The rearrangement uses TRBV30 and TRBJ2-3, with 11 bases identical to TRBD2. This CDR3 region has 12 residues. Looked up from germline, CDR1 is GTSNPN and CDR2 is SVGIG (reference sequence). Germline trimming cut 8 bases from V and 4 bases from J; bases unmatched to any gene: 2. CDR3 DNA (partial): TGTGCCACGGGACTAGCGGCAGATACG. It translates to CATGLAADT. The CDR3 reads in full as CATGLAADTQYF.

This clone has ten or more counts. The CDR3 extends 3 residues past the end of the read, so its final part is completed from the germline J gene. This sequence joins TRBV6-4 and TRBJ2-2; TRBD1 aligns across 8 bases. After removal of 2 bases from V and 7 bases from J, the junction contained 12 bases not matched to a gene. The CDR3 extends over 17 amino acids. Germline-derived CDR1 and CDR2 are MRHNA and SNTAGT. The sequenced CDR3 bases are TGTGCCAGCAGTGACCGGGCGGACAGGGTTGAGAACGGGGAG. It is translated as CASSDRADRVENGE. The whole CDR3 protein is CASSDRADRVENGELFF.

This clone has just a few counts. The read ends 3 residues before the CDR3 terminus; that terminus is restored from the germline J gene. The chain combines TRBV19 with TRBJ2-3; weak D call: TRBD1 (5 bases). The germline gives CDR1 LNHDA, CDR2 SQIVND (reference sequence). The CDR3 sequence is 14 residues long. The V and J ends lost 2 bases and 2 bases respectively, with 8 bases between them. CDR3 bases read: TGTGCCAGTAGTATAAACAGGAACACAGATACG. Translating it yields CASSINRNTDT. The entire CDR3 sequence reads CASSINRNTDTQYF. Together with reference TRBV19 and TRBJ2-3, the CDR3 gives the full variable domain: DGGITQSPKYLFRKEGQNVTLSCEQNLNHDAMYWYRQDPGQGLRLIYYSQIVNDFQKGDIAEGYSVSREKKESFPLTVTSAQKNPTAFYLCASSINRNTDTQYFGPGTRLTVL.

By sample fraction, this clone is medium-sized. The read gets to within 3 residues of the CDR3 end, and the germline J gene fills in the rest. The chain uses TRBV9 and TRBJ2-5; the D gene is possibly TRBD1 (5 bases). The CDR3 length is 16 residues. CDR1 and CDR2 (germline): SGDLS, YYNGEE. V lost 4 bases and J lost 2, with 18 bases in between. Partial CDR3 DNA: TGTGCCAGCAGCCCTGCTGGGGCCGGCGTACAAGAGACC. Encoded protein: CASSPAGAGVQET. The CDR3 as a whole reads CASSPAGAGVQETQYF.

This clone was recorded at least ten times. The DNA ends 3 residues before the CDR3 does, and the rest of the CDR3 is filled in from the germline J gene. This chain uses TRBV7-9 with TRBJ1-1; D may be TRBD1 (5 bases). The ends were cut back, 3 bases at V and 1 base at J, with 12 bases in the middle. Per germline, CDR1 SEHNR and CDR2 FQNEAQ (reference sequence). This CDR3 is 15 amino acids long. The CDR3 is CASSLGGGRNTEAFF. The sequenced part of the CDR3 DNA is TGTGCCAGCAGCTTGGGGGGAGGAAGGAACACTGAA.

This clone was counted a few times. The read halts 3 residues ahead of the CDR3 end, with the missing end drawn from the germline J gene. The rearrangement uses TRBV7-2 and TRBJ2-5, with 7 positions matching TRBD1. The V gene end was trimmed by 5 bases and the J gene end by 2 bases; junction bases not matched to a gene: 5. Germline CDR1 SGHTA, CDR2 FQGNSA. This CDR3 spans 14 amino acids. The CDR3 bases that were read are TGTGCCAGCAGCGAGGGGACAGCTCAAGAGACC. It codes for CASSEGTAQET. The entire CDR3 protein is CASSEGTAQETQYF. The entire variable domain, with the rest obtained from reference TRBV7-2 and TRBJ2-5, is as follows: GAGVSQSPSNKVTEKGKDVELRCDPISGHTALYWYRQSLGQGLEFLIYFQGNSAPDKSGLPSDRFSAERTGGSVSTLTIQRTQQEDSAVYLCASSEGTAQETQYFGPGTRLLVL.

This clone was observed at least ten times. CDR3 sequence reads: CASSLGQGSYEQYF. Partial CDR3 DNA: TGTGCCAGCAGTTTGGGACAGGGATCCTACGAG. The chain recombines TRBV12-3 or TRBV12-4 with TRBJ2-7; 9 bases agree with TRBD1. The observed sequence ends 3 residues before the CDR3 terminus, with the missing tail filled in from the germline J gene. The junction had 1 base not matched to a gene; V was cut back by 3 bases and J by 1 base. This CDR3 has 14 amino acids.

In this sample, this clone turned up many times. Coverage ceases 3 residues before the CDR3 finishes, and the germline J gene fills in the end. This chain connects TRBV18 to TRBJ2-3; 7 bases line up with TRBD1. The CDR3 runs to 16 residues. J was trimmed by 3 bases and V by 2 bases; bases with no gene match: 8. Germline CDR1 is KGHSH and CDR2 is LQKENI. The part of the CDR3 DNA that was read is TGTGCCAGCTCACCAAGGAACAGGGGCAGGACAGATACG. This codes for CASSPRNRGRTDT. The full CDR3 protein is CASSPRNRGRTDTQYF.